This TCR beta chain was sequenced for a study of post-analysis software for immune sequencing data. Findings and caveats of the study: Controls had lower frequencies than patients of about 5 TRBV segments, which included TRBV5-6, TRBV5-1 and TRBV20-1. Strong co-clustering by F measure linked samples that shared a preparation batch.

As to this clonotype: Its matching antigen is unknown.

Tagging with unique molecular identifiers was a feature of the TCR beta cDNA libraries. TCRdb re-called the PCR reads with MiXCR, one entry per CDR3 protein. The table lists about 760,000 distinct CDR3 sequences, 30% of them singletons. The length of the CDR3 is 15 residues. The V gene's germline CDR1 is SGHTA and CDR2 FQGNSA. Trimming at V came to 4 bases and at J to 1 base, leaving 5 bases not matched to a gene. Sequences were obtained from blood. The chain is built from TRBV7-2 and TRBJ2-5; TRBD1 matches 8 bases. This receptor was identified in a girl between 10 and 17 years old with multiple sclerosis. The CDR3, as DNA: TGTGCCAGCAGCTCCTCGACAGGGGCCCAAGAGACCCAGTACTTC. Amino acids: CASSSSTGAQETQYF.